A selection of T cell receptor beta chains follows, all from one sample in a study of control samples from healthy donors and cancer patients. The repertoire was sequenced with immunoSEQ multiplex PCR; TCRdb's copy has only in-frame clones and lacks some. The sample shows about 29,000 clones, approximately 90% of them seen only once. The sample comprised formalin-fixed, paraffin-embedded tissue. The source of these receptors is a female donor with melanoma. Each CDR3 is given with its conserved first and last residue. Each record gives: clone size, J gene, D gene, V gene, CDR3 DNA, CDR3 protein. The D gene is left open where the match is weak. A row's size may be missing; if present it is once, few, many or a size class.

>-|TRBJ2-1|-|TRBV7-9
TGTGCCAGCAGCTTAGAAGTCAGAAACAATGAGCAGTTCTTC
CASSLEVRNNEQFF
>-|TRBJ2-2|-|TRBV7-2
TGTGCCACCAAAGAGGAGAGGGGTACCGGGGAGCTGTTTTTT
CATKEERGTGELFF
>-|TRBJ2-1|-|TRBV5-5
TGTGCCAGCAGCTGGAGGGGGGCGGCGGGAGTTCATGGGGTACAGCAGTTCTTC
CASSWRGAAGVHGVQQFF
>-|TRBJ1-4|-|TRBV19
TGTGCCACCAGCGCTTCCGCAGGCGGGGAAAAACTGTTTTTT
CATSASAGGEKLFF
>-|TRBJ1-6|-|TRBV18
TGTGCCAGCTCACCAGAGGCAGGGAATAATTCACCCCTCCACTTT
CASSPEAGNNSPLHF
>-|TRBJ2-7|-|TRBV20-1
TGCAGTGCTAGAGGGTCCTACGAGCAGTACTTC
CSARGSYEQYF
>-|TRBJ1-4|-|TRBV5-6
TGTGCCAGCAGCTCCGTCAGGGGAAGCGAAAAACTGTTTTTT
CASSSVRGSEKLFF
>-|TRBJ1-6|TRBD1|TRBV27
TGTGCCAGCAGTTTATCGGTTACAGGGGGCGGGGGATCACCCCTCCACTTT
CASSLSVTGGGGSPLHF
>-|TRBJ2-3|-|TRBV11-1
TGTGCCAGCAGCTTATCGTCCATAAGTACAGATACGCAGTATTTT
CASSLSSISTDTQYF
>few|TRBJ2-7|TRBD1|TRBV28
TGTGCCAGCAATCCTGGACAGGGTTTCCACGAGCAGTACTTC
CASNPGQGFHEQYF
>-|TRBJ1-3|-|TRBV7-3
TGTGCCAGCAGCGCGCCCTCTGGAAACACCATATATTTT
CASSAPSGNTIYF
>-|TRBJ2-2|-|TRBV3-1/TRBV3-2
TGTGCCAGCAGCCCAGGGACCGGGGAGCTGTTTTTT
CASSPGTGELFF
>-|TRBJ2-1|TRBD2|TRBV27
TGTGCCAGCAGTTTATTAGGCTCTAGCGGGAGCTCCTACAATGAGCAGTTCTTC
CASSLLGSSGSSYNEQFF
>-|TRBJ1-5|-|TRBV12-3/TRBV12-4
TGTGCCAGCAGAGATAGCAATCAGCCCCAGCATTTT
CASRDSNQPQHF
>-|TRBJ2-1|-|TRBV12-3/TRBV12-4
TGTGCCAGCAGTCGGATGGCCAATGAGCAGTTCTTC
CASSRMANEQFF
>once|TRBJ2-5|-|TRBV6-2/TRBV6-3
TGTGCCAGCAGTTACTCACTCGGACCCCAAGAGACCCAGTACTTC
CASSYSLGPQETQYF
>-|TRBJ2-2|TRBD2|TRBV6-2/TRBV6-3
TGTGCCAGCACCCCTAGCGGGAGCAACACCGGGGAGCTGTTTTTT
CASTPSGSNTGELFF
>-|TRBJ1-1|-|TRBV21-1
TGTGCCAGCAGCAAACGGGACTCCCCGGGAACTGAAGCTTTCTTT
CASSKRDSPGTEAFF
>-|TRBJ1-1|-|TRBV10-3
TGTGCCATCAGTGAGTCGTCCGGGACCGGATCAGCTTTCTTT
CAISESSGTGSAFF
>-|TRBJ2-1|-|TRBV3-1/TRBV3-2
TGTGCCAGCAGCTCAGGGCCCAATGAGCAGTTCTTC
CASSSGPNEQFF
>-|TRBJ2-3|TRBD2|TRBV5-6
TGTGCCAGCAGCTTGCTCCTAGCGGGAAATACGCAGTATTTT
CASSLLLAGNTQYF
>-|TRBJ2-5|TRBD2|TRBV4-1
TGCGCCAGCAGCCAAGATGGTTACGGGGGGGTGGAGACCCAGTACTTC
CASSQDGYGGVETQYF
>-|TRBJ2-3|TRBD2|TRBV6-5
TGTGCCAGCAGTTACTCCCGGGACTATGACACAGATACGCAGTATTTT
CASSYSRDYDTDTQYF
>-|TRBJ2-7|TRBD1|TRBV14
TGTGCCAGCAACCCGACAGGGCCCTACGAGCAGTACTTC
CASNPTGPYEQYF
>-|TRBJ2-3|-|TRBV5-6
TGTGCCAGCAGCTTAAACACAGATACGCAGTATTTT
CASSLNTDTQYF
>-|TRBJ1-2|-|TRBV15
TGTGCCACCAGCAGATCCAGGAGTACCAACTATGGCTACACCTTC
CATSRSRSTNYGYTF
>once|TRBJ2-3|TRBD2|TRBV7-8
TGTGCCAGCAGCCACCAGACTAGCGGGAGAGGTGGTGGAGATACGCAGTATTTT
CASSHQTSGRGGGDTQYF
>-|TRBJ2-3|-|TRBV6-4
TGTGCCAGCAGTGACTCGATTCGTCCGCGCGCGGCAGATACGCAGTATTTT
CASSDSIRPRAADTQYF
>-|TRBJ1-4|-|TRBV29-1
TGCAGCGTTGATGGGGAGGGCGGTGAAAAACTGTTTTTT
CSVDGEGGEKLFF
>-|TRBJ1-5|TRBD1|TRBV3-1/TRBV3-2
TGTGCCAGCAGCCAAGATCGCCGAGGGGGACAGGAGCCTCAGCCCCAGCATTTT
CASSQDRRGGQEPQPQHF
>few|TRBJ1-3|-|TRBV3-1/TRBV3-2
TGTGCCAGCAGCCAAGCCCACGGGCTGTACACCATATATTTT
CASSQAHGLYTIYF
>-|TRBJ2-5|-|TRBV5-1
TGCGCCAGCAGCTTGGGAGGGGACCAAGAGACCCAGTACTTC
CASSLGGDQETQYF
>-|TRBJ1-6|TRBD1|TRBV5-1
TGCGCTAGCAGCTTGGGTCAGACAGGGGTCTCACCCCTCCACTTT
CASSLGQTGVSPLHF
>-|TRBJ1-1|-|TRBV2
TGTGCCAGCATGCGGGAGGGGAACACTGAAGCTTTCTTT
CASMREGNTEAFF
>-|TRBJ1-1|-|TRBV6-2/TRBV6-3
TGTGCCAGCAGTTACCACACTGAAGCTTTCTTT
CASSYHTEAFF
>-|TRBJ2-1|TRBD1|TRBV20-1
TGCAGTGCTCCTTCACAGGGGAAGCAGTTCTTC
CSAPSQGKQFF
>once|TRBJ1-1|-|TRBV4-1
TGCGCCAGCAGCCAAGCGTCGTTCAGGGGCACTGAAGCTTTCTTT
CASSQASFRGTEAFF
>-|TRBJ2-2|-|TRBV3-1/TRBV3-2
TGTGCCAGCAGCCTTGCTGCGGGGACCGGGGAGCTGTTTTTT
CASSLAAGTGELFF
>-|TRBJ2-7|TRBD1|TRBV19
TGTGCCAGTAGCTTAGGAATCGGACAGGGGGCTTACGAGCAGTACTTC
CASSLGIGQGAYEQYF
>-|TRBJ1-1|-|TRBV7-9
TGTGCCAGCAGCTTAGACCCGAACACTGAAGCTTTCTTT
CASSLDPNTEAFF
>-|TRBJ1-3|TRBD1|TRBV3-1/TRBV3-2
TGTGCCAGCAGCCCCTGGGACAGGGCTGGAAACACCATATATTTT
CASSPWDRAGNTIYF
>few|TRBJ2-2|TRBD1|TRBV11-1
TGTGCCAGCAGCGGGACAGCGAGAACCGGGGAGCTGTTTTTT
CASSGTARTGELFF
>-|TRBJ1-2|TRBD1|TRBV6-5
TGTGCCAGCAGTCCTCGACAGGGGACTAACTATGGCTACACCTTC
CASSPRQGTNYGYTF
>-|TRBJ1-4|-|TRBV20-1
TGCAGTGCTAGTTCCAGAGAAAAACTGTTTTTT
CSASSREKLFF
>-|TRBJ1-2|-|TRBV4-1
TGCGCCAGCAGACAACAAGATACTTCTAACTATGGCTACACCTTC
CASRQQDTSNYGYTF
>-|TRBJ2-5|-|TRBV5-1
TGCGCCAGCAGCGGCGGGACGGCTAAAGAGACCCAGTACTTC
CASSGGTAKETQYF
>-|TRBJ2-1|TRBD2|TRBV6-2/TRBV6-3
TGTGCCAGCAGTCCCCCTAGCGGCAGTCGGTCCTACAATGAGCAGTTCTTC
CASSPPSGSRSYNEQFF
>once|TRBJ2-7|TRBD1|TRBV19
TGTGCCAGTAGTACCACAGGGGCCGAGCAGTACTTC
CASSTTGAEQYF
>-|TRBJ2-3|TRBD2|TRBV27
TGTGCCAGCAGTTCCGCCGGGACTAGCGTCAATAAGAGGCAGTATTTT
CASSSAGTSVNKRQYF
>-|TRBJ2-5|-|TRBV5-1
TGCGCCAGCAGCTTGGCCAGCGCGGTCCAAGAGACCCAGTACTTC
CASSLASAVQETQYF